This T cell receptor beta chain was sequenced for a study of blood T cell repertoires in COVID-19. Whole-study context: Italy, Spain and the United States were the sources of the convalescent and acute COVID-19 samples. In each case, the material was cDNA or gDNA derived from T cells, B-cell-depleted T cells, or PBMCs.

Trimming removed 4 bases from V and 3 bases from J, with 14 bases in between. This CDR3 has 14 residues. Looked up from germline, CDR1 is SGDLS and CDR2 is YYNGEE. TCRdb's copy holds only in-frame clones and misses some; the assay was immunoSEQ multiplex PCR. The data show 180,000 or so clones, around nine tenths seen once. This receptor was identified in a man aged 18 to 29 with active or convalescent COVID-19. Sequences were obtained from peripheral blood. The chain has TRBV9 and TRBJ2-7; D is unclear. The CDR3: CASSPASRGYEQYF. The DNA for the CDR3 is TGTGCCAGCAGCCCTGCGAGTAGAGGCTACGAGCAGTACTTC.